These 12 T cell receptor beta chains were sequenced from one sample in a study of T cells in Graves' hyperthyroidism and ophthalmopathy. Amplification yielded TCR beta CDR3 regions, with RNA transcripts as the source. A set of HTBI primers served as the primers for a first-round RT-PCR of the TCR CDR3. TCRdb recomputed calls from the multiplex PCR reads with MiXCR, one row per CDR3 protein. The table lists about 500,000 distinct CDR3 sequences, about 16% of them singletons, with 25% to 35% in the top ten. Material for sequencing was blood. These receptors all stem from a woman aged 25 to 39 with Graves' ophthalmopathy.

This clonotype has at least ten counts. The gene calls are TRBV11-2 and TRBJ2-1, with TRBD1 matching 9 bases. The CDR3 loop spans 17 amino acids. CDR1 is SGHAT and CDR2 is FQNNGV in the germline V gene. Unmatched junction bases numbered 10, after V lost 3 bases and J lost 4 bases. CDR3 in DNA: TGTGCCAGCAGCTTTCTTAATGGACAGGGGAAGTACAATGAGCAGTTCTTC. Translated: CASSFLNGQGKYNEQFF.

This clonotype was detected a few times. The V call is TRBV25-1, the J call TRBJ2-2; TRBD2 matches 9 bases. CDR3 length: 15 amino acids. The V and J ends lost 4 bases and 2 bases, in that order; junction bases with no gene match: 2. Germline loops: CDR1 MGHDK, CDR2 SYGVNS. The CDR3 spells CASSASGTNTGELFF. CDR3 nucleotides: TGTGCCAGCAGTGCTAGCGGGACAAACACCGGGGAGCTGTTTTTT. The full variable domain, with the rest looked up from reference TRBV25-1 and TRBJ2-2, is EADIYQTPRYLVIGTGKKITLECSQTMGHDKMYWYQQDPGMELHLIHYSYGVNSTEKGDLSSESTVSRIRTEHFPLTLESARPSHTSQYLCASSASGTNTGELFFGEGSRLTVL.

The genes are TRBV28 and TRBJ2-3; perhaps TRBD2 as D (5 bases). V lost 7 bases, J lost 5 bases, and 7 bases lay in between. CDR3 length: 11 amino acids. Looked up from germline, CDR1 is MDHEN and CDR2 is SYDVKM. CDR3 coding DNA: TGTGCCAGCACGGGGATAGATACGCAGTATTTT. It codes for CASTGIDTQYF.

The sample holds a few counts of this clonotype. The chain employs TRBV5-1 and TRBJ2-3, with 9 bases identical to TRBD2. Germline trimming cut 4 bases from V and 4 bases from J; bases unmatched to any gene: 4. This CDR3 comprises 14 residues. Per the germline V gene, CDR1 is SGHRS and CDR2 is YFSETQ. The CDR3 reads CASSLGLASDTQYF. The DNA for the CDR3 is TGCGCCAGCAGCCTTGGACTAGCGTCAGATACGCAGTATTTT.

The rearrangement joins TRBV14 to TRBJ2-3; 9 positions agree with TRBD2. Germline V gives CDR1 SGHDN, CDR2 FVKESK. Trimming took 0 bases from V and 1 from J; bases not matched to a gene: 5. The CDR3 contains 17 residues. CDR3 amino acids: CASSQEFRGRGTDTQYF. The DNA of the CDR3 is TGTGCCAGCAGCCAAGAATTCCGCGGGAGGGGCACAGATACGCAGTATTTT. The variable domain in full, completed from reference TRBV14 and TRBJ2-3, reads EAGVTQFPSHSVIEKGQTVTLRCDPISGHDNLYWYRRVMGKEIKFLLHFVKESKQDESGMPNNRFLAERTGGTYSTLKVQPAELEDSGVYFCASSQEFRGRGTDTQYFGPGTRLTVL.

The chain links TRBV2 to TRBJ1-5; 7 bases map to TRBD1. Trimming removed 6 bases from V and 2 bases from J; junction bases left unmatched: 7. The CDR3 spans 15 residues. The V gene's germline CDR1 is SNHLY and CDR2 FYNNEI. The CDR3 protein is CASSGRQGRNQPQHF. CDR3 in DNA: TGTGCCAGCAGCGGACGACAGGGTCGCAATCAGCCCCAGCATTTT.

This rearrangement joins TRBV29-1 to TRBJ1-1, with D tentatively TRBD1 (6 bases). This CDR3 comprises 14 residues. Trimming took off 6 bases at V and 2 bases at J, with 16 bases between the two ends. CDR1 is SQVTM and CDR2 is ANQGSEA in the germline V gene. The CDR3 region is CSVGTPLLNTEAFF. The CDR3 DNA follows: TGCAGCGTCGGGACACCCTTACTTAACACTGAAGCTTTCTTT. Supplemented by reference TRBV29-1 and TRBJ1-1, the full variable domain reads SAVISQKPSRDICQRGTSLTIQCQVDSQVTMMFWYRQQPGQSLTLIATANQGSEATYESGFVIDKFPISRPNLTFSTLTVSNMSPEDSSIYLCSVGTPLLNTEAFFGQGTRLTVV.

This clonotype was observed at least ten times. The V call is TRBV5-1, the J call TRBJ2-7, with 9 positions matching TRBD2. Germline loops: CDR1 SGHRS, CDR2 YFSETQ. V was pared by 0 bases and J by 2 bases, with 3 bases of the junction left unmatched. The CDR3 length is 15 residues. The CDR3 reads CASSLARGGPYEQYF. The CDR3 bases are TGCGCCAGCAGCTTGGCGCGGGGGGGGCCCTACGAGCAGTACTTC.

V is TRBV7-9 and J is TRBJ1-4; 8 nucleotides align to TRBD1. The germline CDR1 and CDR2 sequences are SEHNR and FQNEAQ (reference sequence). J lost 8 bases, V lost 5 bases, and 10 bases had no gene match. This CDR3 is built from 15 residues. The chain's CDR3 is CASSIGAGGLEKLFF. The CDR3, as DNA: TGTGCCAGCAGCATCGGGGCAGGGGGCTTGGAAAAACTGTTTTTT.

This clonotype has just a few counts. This chain connects TRBV15 to TRBJ2-5; perhaps TRBD2 as D (5 bases). This CDR3 is 14 amino acids long. Germline V gene lookup returns CDR1 LNHNV and CDR2 YYDKDF (reference sequence). The V gene lost 5 bases and the J gene lost 5 bases, with 15 bases spanning the gap. CDR3 DNA: TGTGCCACCAGCTCCTCGAGGAGCGGCGAGACCCAGTACTTC. Its protein product is CATSSSRSGETQYF.

This clonotype was detected only a few times. This sequence joins TRBV28 and TRBJ2-6; 7 bases line up with TRBD1. CDR1 is MDHEN and CDR2 is SYDVKM in the germline V gene. The ends lost 5 bases at V and 13 bases at J; junction bases unmatched: 8. The CDR3 sequence is 13 residues long. CDR3 amino acids: CASSAAGTEVLTF. The CDR3 region has the DNA TGTGCCAGCAGTGCAGCCGGGACAGAAGTCCTGACTTTC.

This clonotype has at least ten counts. The chain has TRBV28 and TRBJ1-2; no definite D call. The V gene's germline CDR1 is MDHEN and CDR2 SYDVKM. Trimming removed 3 bases at V and 4 bases at J, with 6 bases between. The CDR3 sequence is 12 residues long. CDR3 residues: CASSFLSYGYTF. CDR3 DNA: TGTGCCAGCAGTTTTCTAAGCTATGGCTACACCTTC.